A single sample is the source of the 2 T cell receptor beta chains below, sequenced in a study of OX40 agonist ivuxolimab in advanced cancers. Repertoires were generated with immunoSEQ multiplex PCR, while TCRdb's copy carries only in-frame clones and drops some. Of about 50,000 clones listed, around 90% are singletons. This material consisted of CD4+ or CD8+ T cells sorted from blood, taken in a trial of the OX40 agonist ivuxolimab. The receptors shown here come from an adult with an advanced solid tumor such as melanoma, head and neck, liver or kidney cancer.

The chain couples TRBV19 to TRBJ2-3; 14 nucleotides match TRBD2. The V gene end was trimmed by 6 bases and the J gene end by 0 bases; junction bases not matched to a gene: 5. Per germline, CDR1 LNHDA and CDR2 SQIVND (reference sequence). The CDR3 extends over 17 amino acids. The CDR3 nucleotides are TGTGCCAGTAGAATGGGACTAGCGGGGGCTAGCACAGATACGCAGTATTTT. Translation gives CASRMGLAGASTDTQYF.

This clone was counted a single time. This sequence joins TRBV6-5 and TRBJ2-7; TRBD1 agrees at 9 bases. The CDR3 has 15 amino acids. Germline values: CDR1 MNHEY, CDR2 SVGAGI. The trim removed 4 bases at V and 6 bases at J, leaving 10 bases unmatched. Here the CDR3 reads CASSSLMTGGSEQYF. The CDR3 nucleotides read TGTGCCAGCAGTTCCCTTATGACAGGGGGGTCCGAGCAGTACTTC.